The 30 T cell receptor beta chains presented below share a single source sample, sequenced in a study of blood T cell repertoires in COVID-19. Here immunoSEQ multiplex PCR was the method, and the copy in TCRdb shows in-frame clones only, minus some. Altogether 200,000 to 300,000 clones are present, 86% being singletons, with the ten largest covering roughly 1.8%. The sequencing input was peripheral blood. The receptors shown here come from a man under 40 with active or convalescent COVID-19.

The rearrangement links TRBV7-6 to TRBJ2-6, with D possibly being TRBD1 (5 bases). The V end lost 1 base, the J end lost 0 bases, and 16 bases lay between the germline ends. The CDR3 sequence is 19 residues long. Germline V gene sequence: CDR1 SGHVS, CDR2 FNYEAQ. The CDR3 DNA reads TGTGCCAGCAGCTTAGACCCCCCAGGGTCCCACTCTGGGGCCAACGTCCTGACTTTC. This translates into CASSLDPPGSHSGANVLTF.

The CDR3 reads CASERGFMGYTF. As DNA, the CDR3 is TGTGCCAGCGAGAGGGGGTTTATGGGCTACACCTTC. V usage is TRBV6-5 and J usage is TRBJ1-2, with D tentatively TRBD1 (6 bases). The CDR3 loop spans 12 amino acids. V was pared by 8 bases and J by 8 bases, with 15 bases between. Germline-derived CDR1 and CDR2 are MNHEY and SVGAGI.

CDR3 sequence (DNA): TGCGCCAGCATCGCACCGGGACAGGGGAACTATGGCTACACCTTC. Protein: CASIAPGQGNYGYTF. V usage is TRBV10-2 and J usage is TRBJ1-2; 10 bases are shared with TRBD1. Per the germline V gene, CDR1 is WSHSY and CDR2 is SAAADI. CDR3 length: 15 amino acids. The ends lost 7 bases at V and 2 bases at J; junction bases unmatched: 7.

The J gene is TRBJ1-2, the V gene TRBV10-3, with TRBD1 matching over 7 bases. CDR1 and CDR2 from the germline V gene are ENHRY and SYGVKD. The CDR3 loop spans 13 amino acids. J lost 3 bases, V lost 10 bases, and 8 bases had no gene match. In DNA form, the CDR3 reads TGTGCCACGCGAACCCAGGGGGACTATGGCTACACCTTC. It is translated as CATRTQGDYGYTF.

The chain links TRBV5-6 to TRBJ2-1, with 7 bases aligning to TRBD2. The CDR3 is made up of 17 amino acids. After removal of 4 bases from V and 4 bases from J, the junction contained 14 bases not matched to a gene. CDR1 is SGHDT and CDR2 is YYEEEE in the germline V gene. CDR3 DNA sequence: TGTGCCAGCAGCCCAGCCAGTACAGCGGGAATTTACAATGAGCAGTTCTTC. It specifies CASSPASTAGIYNEQFF.

The chain employs TRBV28 and TRBJ2-6, with 7 bases aligning to TRBD1. The germline CDR1 and CDR2 sequences are MDHEN and SYDVKM. The CDR3 is made up of 16 amino acids. J gave up 1 base and V 5 bases, and 5 bases lay outside the gene matches. The CDR3 coding sequence is TGTGCCAGCAGTCGGGGACAGCGATCTGGGGCCAACGTCCTGACTTTC. It specifies CASSRGQRSGANVLTF.

The rearrangement uses TRBV4-3 and TRBJ2-3; 8 bases agree with TRBD2. The junction had 5 bases not matched to a gene; V was cut back by 4 bases and J by 2 bases. Germline values: CDR1 LGHNA, CDR2 YSLEER. The CDR3 is made up of 15 amino acids. This CDR3 reads CASSLAGGYTDTQYF. For the CDR3, the DNA is TGCGCCAGCAGCCTTGCGGGGGGTTACACAGATACGCAGTATTTT.

CDR3 in amino acids: CASSYSRRAETQYF. CDR3 DNA sequence: TGTGCCAGCAGTTACTCGAGGAGGGCAGAGACCCAGTACTTC. The genes are TRBV6-5 and TRBJ2-5, with D perhaps TRBD2 (6 bases). Trimming removed 0 bases at V and 4 bases at J, with 9 bases between. In germline, CDR1 is MNHEY, CDR2 SVGAGI. This CDR3 region has 14 residues.

The genes are TRBV30 and TRBJ1-3, with D unresolved. The CDR3 loop spans 13 amino acids. V lost 4 bases and J lost 2, with 9 bases in between. Looked up from germline, CDR1 is GTSNPN and CDR2 is SVGIG (reference sequence). CDR3 coding DNA: TGTGCCTGGAATTGGAGGCCTGGAAACACCATATATTTT. It is translated as CAWNWRPGNTIYF.

V is TRBV7-2 and J is TRBJ1-2; 8 bases match TRBD1. With V trimmed by 5 bases and J by 6 bases, 11 bases remained unmatched. Per germline, CDR1 SGHTA and CDR2 FQGNSA. The CDR3 spans 15 residues. The CDR3 loop reads CASSLRQGSLDGYTF. The CDR3, as DNA: TGTGCCAGCAGCCTCAGACAGGGGTCTCTAGATGGCTACACCTTC.

In its sample, this clone was seen once. The chain links TRBV5-6 to TRBJ1-5, with D hard to call. The CDR3 length is 14 residues. Per germline, CDR1 SGHDT and CDR2 YYEEEE. Trimming removed 10 bases from V and 0 bases from J, with 14 bases in between. Here the CDR3 reads CADSTAYSNQPQHF. In DNA form, the CDR3 reads TGTGCCGACTCAACGGCATATAGCAATCAGCCCCAGCATTTT.

The rearrangement joins TRBV29-1 to TRBJ2-1, with 16 bases aligning to TRBD2. With V trimmed by 6 bases and J by 7 bases, 12 bases remained unmatched. Germline lookup yields CDR1 SQVTM and CDR2 ANQGSEA. This CDR3 is built from 17 residues. The CDR3 region has the DNA TGCAGCGTCCGTCCCGGGACTAGCGGGGGGGCGGCTAATGAGCAGTTCTTC. Translation gives CSVRPGTSGGAANEQFF.

The chain has TRBV6-5 and TRBJ1-1, with a tentative D call TRBD1 (6 bases). V was cut by 6 bases and J by 5 bases, with 19 bases left in between. This CDR3 spans 15 amino acids. Germline CDR1 and CDR2: MNHEY and SVGAGI. The CDR3 nucleotides read TGTGCCAGCAGCTCAAGGGCTCGGGGGGCAACTGAAGCTTTCTTT. Amino acids: CASSSRARGATEAFF.

This chain links TRBV5-4 with TRBJ2-2; the D gene is possibly TRBD2 (5 bases). The V end was cut by 5 bases, the J end by 7 bases, with 15 bases between. The length of the CDR3 is 14 residues. Germline V lookup: CDR1 SGHNT, CDR2 YYREEE (reference sequence). CDR3: CASSPGSGSGELFF. The CDR3 nucleotides read TGTGCCAGCAGTCCCGGGTCGGGGAGCGGGGAGCTGTTTTTT.

The V and J genes are TRBV6-5 and TRBJ2-2; tentative D call: TRBD1 (5 bases). Trimming pared 2 bases from V and 4 bases from J, leaving 11 bases between. Germline lookup yields CDR1 MNHEY and CDR2 SVGAGI. The CDR3 consists of 15 residues. Here the CDR3 reads CASSYERGLTGELFF. The CDR3 DNA is TGTGCCAGCAGTTACGAAAGGGGCCTCACCGGGGAGCTGTTTTTT.

The chain couples TRBV2 to TRBJ2-3, with 12 nucleotides matching TRBD2. V shed 7 bases, J shed 4 bases, and the junction held 6 bases outside the gene matches. Looked up from germline, CDR1 is SNHLY and CDR2 is FYNNEI. The CDR3 extends over 15 amino acids. The CDR3 DNA is TGTGCCAGCATCCGGACTAGCGGGGTTTCAGATACGCAGTATTTT. Amino acid sequence: CASIRTSGVSDTQYF.

The chain employs TRBV18 and TRBJ2-5; a possible D gene is TRBD2 (6 bases). Germline V gives CDR1 KGHSH, CDR2 LQKENI. The V end lost 3 bases, the J end lost 4 bases, and 15 bases lay between the germline ends. This CDR3 comprises 15 residues. The CDR3 bases are TGTGCCAGCTCACCGGCTGTTTCGGGAGTAGAGACCCAGTACTTC. Amino acids: CASSPAVSGVETQYF. The full variable domain, completed using reference TRBV18 and TRBJ2-5, is NAGVMQNPRHLVRRRGQEARLRCSPMKGHSHVYWYRQLPEEGLKFMVYLQKENIIDESGMPKERFSAEFPKEGPSILRIQQVVRGDSAAYFCASSPAVSGVETQYFGPGTRLLVL.

This chain uses TRBV4-1 with TRBJ1-5, with D perhaps matching TRBD1 (6 bases). V was trimmed by 6 bases and J by 4 bases, leaving 19 bases between them. The CDR3 runs to 16 residues. Germline CDR1 is MGHRA and CDR2 is YSYEKL. The CDR3 here is CASRSTRVDSNQPQHF. CDR3 in DNA: TGCGCCAGCAGGTCAACGCGGGTGGACAGTAATCAGCCCCAGCATTTT.

The chain recombines TRBV29-1 with TRBJ1-1, with 8 bases aligning to TRBD1. J was trimmed by 1 base and V by 6 bases; bases with no gene match: 13. Germline V gene data show CDR1 as SQVTM and CDR2 as ANQGSEA. This CDR3 has 16 residues. The CDR3: CSVAGQGGESNTEAFF. DNA of the CDR3: TGCAGCGTCGCTGGACAGGGAGGAGAGTCGAACACTGAAGCTTTCTTT.

The J gene is TRBJ1-3, the V gene TRBV11-2, with a tentative D call TRBD1 (6 bases). The germline CDR1 and CDR2 sequences are SGHAT and FQNNGV. The CDR3 runs 13 residues. The V and J ends lost 5 bases and 4 bases respectively, with 9 bases between them. The CDR3 region has the DNA TGTGCCAGCAGCGGAACAGGGGGAAACACCATATATTTT. It yields the protein CASSGTGGNTIYF.

The CDR3 is CASTEALQSEAFF. The CDR3 coding sequence is TGTGCCAGCACCGAGGCCCTCCAGAGTGAAGCTTTCTTT. The chain carries TRBV7-3 and TRBJ1-1, with D uncertain. This CDR3 contains 13 residues. Looked up from germline, CDR1 is SGHTA and CDR2 is FQGTGA. Trimming removed 7 bases at V and 7 bases at J, with 16 bases between.

The CDR3: CAISERDSANNEQFF. The CDR3 DNA is TGTGCCATCAGTGAGCGCGATTCCGCCAACAATGAGCAGTTCTTC. V gene TRBV10-3 combines with J gene TRBJ2-1; D not resolved. Germline V CDR1 and CDR2: ENHRY, SYGVKD. The length of the CDR3 is 15 residues. Trimming took 2 bases from V and 5 from J, leaving 13 bases between them.

This clone was counted a single time. The chain is built from TRBV6-6 and TRBJ2-1; 10 bases line up with TRBD2. Germline CDR1 MNHNY, CDR2 SVGAGI (reference sequence). The ends lost 5 bases at V and 6 bases at J; junction bases unmatched: 10. This CDR3 region has 16 residues. The CDR3: CASSPGTSDRPNEQFF. DNA of the CDR3: TGTGCCAGCAGTCCCGGGACTAGCGACCGTCCCAATGAGCAGTTCTTC.

This clone came up once. The V gene is TRBV6-2 or TRBV6-3, the J gene TRBJ2-7; 9 nucleotides match TRBD1. This CDR3 has 16 amino acids. J was trimmed by 0 bases and V by 0 bases; bases with no gene match: 3. The germline V gene encodes CDR1 MNHEY and CDR2 SVGEGT. The CDR3 spells CASSYSRDRVSYEQYF. CDR3 in DNA: TGTGCCAGCAGTTACTCCCGGGACAGGGTCTCCTACGAGCAGTACTTC.

The V gene is TRBV7-8, the J gene TRBJ2-3, with 7 bases that match TRBD1. Unmatched junction bases numbered 6, after V lost 1 base and J lost 2 bases. There are 16 residues in the CDR3. CDR1 is SGHVS and CDR2 is FQNEAQ in the germline V gene. Here the CDR3 DNA reads TGTGCCAGCAGCTTAGTACAGGGACAGCACACAGATACGCAGTATTTT. It is translated as CASSLVQGQHTDTQYF.

V is TRBV15 and J is TRBJ2-1; maybe TRBD2 (5 bases). V was shortened by 1 base and J by 5 bases, with 9 bases between the two germline ends. Germline-derived CDR1 and CDR2 are LNHNV and YYDKDF (reference sequence). This CDR3 has 14 amino acids. The CDR3 DNA is TGTGCCACCAGCAGAGCTCTACTAGACAATGAGCAGTTCTTC. Protein sequence: CATSRALLDNEQFF.

The V gene is TRBV6-1, the J gene TRBJ1-2; D is undetermined. Germline assignment: CDR1 MNHNS and CDR2 SASEGT. There are 14 residues in the CDR3. Deletions cut 1 base from V and 3 bases from J, with 9 bases between. CDR3 DNA sequence: TGTGCCAGCAGTGAAGGGGCATCAGACTATGGCTACACCTTC. Encoded protein: CASSEGASDYGYTF.

V usage is TRBV6-5 and J usage is TRBJ1-5, with D possibly being TRBD1 (5 bases). Germline V gene lookup returns CDR1 MNHEY and CDR2 SVGAGI. V was shortened by 6 bases and J by 5 bases, with 14 bases between the two germline ends. The length of the CDR3 is 14 residues. The CDR3 DNA is TGTGCCAGCAGCACGGTTTGGGGCGATCAGCCCCAGCATTTT. It is translated as CASSTVWGDQPQHF.

A single count supports this clone. The chain links TRBV10-3 to TRBJ1-1; TRBD1 agrees at 9 bases. In germline, CDR1 is ENHRY, CDR2 SYGVKD. The CDR3 spans 15 residues. The V and J ends lost 2 bases and 4 bases, in that order; junction bases with no gene match: 5. In DNA, the CDR3 is TGTGCCATCAGTGAGAGGGGGACAGGGAGCACTGAAGCTTTCTTT. Translated: CAISERGTGSTEAFF.

The CDR3 DNA follows: TGTGCCAGCACAAGAACAGGGTATTCGATGGGGGAGCAGTACTTC. Translating it yields CASTRTGYSMGEQYF. The V gene is TRBV7-2, the J gene TRBJ2-7, with a weak D call TRBD1 (6 bases). V was shortened by 7 bases and J by 7 bases, with 23 bases between the two germline ends. Germline V lookup: CDR1 SGHTA, CDR2 FQGNSA. The CDR3 contains 15 residues.